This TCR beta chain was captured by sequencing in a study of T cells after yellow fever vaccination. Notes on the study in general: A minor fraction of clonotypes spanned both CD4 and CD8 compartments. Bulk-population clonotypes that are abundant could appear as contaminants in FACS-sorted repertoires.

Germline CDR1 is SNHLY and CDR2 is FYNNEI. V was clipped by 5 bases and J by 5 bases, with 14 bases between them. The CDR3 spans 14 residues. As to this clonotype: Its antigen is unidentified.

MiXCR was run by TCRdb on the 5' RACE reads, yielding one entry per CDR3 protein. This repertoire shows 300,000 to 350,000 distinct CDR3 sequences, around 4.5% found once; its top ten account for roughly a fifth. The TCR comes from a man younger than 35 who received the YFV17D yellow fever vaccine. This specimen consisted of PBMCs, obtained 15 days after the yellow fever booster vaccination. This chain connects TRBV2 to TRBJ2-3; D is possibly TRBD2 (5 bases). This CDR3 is CASSYWRVGDTQYF. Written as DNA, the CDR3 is TGTGCCAGCAGTTACTGGCGGGTGGGAGATACGCAGTATTTT.